What follows describes a single TCR beta chain. Its antigen is unknown. The record originates from a study of T-cell memory formation after mild COVID-19. Study-level information: Each donor largely had its own TCR clusters.

Study-level points and caveats: Cross-reactive memory apparently joined, as some responding clones appeared in pre-infection memory. Clones which contracted sat mainly in CM and EM if CD4+, and in EMRA if CD8+. Day 15 to 85 contracting clones showed balanced CD4/CD8; day 15 to 37 expanders favored CD4+.

TCRdb itself ran the 5' RACE reads through MiXCR, one entry per CDR3 protein. The sample shows 270,000 or so distinct CDR3 sequences, about a sixth of them seen only once. V was pared by 3 bases and J by 6 bases, with 12 bases between. CDR3 length equals 12 residues. The V gene's germline CDR1 is SQVTM and CDR2 ANQGSEA. Sample: PBMCs or a T cell subset sorted from them (not recorded which). The source of this sequence is a man between 18 and 35 years old who had mild COVID-19 (a few samples of this study predate the infection). Cell type and time point are not known. This chain links TRBV29-1 with TRBJ2-7; tentative D call: TRBD2 (6 bases). CDR3 loop: CSVDGGRGEQYF. CDR3 bases: TGCAGCGTTGATGGGGGGAGAGGCGAGCAGTACTTC.